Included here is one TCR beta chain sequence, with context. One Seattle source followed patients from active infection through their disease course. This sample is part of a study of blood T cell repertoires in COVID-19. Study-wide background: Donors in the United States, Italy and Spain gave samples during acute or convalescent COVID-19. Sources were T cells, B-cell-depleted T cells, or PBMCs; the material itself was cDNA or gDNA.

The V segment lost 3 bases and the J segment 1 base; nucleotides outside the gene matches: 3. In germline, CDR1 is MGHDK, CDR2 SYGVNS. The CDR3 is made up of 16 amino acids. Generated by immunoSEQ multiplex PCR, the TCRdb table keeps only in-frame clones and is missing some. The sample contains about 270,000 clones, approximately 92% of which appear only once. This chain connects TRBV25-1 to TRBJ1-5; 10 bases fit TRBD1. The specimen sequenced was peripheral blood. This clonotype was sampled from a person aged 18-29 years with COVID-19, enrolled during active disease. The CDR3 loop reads CASSDRDRGSNQPQHF. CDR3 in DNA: TGTGCCAGCAGTGATAGGGACAGGGGCAGCAATCAGCCCCAGCATTTT. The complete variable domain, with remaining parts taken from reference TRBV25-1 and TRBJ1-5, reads EADIYQTPRYLVIGTGKKITLECSQTMGHDKMYWYQQDPGMELHLIHYSYGVNSTEKGDLSSESTVSRIRTEHFPLTLESARPSHTSQYLCASSDRDRGSNQPQHFGDGTRLSIL.